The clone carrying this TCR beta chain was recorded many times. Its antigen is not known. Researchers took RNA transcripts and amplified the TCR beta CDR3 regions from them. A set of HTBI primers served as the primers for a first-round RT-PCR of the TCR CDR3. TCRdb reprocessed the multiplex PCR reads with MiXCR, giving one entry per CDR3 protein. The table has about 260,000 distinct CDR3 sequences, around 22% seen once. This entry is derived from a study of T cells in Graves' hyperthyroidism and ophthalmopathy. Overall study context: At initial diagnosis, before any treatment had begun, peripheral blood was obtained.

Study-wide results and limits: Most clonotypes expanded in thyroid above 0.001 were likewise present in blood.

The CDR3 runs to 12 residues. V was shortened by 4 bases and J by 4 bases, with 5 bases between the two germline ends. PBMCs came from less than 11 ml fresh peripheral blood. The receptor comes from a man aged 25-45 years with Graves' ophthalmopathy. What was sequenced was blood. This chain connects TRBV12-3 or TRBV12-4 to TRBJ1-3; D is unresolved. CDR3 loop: CASSSTGNTIYF. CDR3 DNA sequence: TGTGCCAGCAGTTCGACGGGAAACACCATATATTTT.